Each of the 12 T cell receptor beta chains below was sequenced from the same sample in a study of T cell clones after liver transplantation. Repertoires were generated with immunoSEQ multiplex PCR, while TCRdb's copy carries only in-frame clones and drops some. The repertoire has about 75,000 clones, 80% to 85% of them found once; the top ten carry 2% to 2.5%. Sample: CD4+ T cells from blood, taken less than 50 months after liver transplant. These receptors all come from a human patient who received a liver transplant. A share of the T cells may be of graft donor origin.

V usage is TRBV7-7 and J usage is TRBJ2-5, with 10 bases lining up with TRBD1. Germline assignment: CDR1 SSHAT and CDR2 FNYEAQ (reference sequence). Trimming at V came to 5 bases and at J to 7 bases, leaving 7 bases not matched to a gene. The CDR3 length is 14 residues. For the CDR3, the DNA is TGTGCCAGCAGCCCCTCGGGGACAGGGGTGACCCAGTACTTC. Amino acids: CASSPSGTGVTQYF. Looking up the rest from reference TRBV7-7 and TRBJ2-5 gives the full variable domain: GAGVSQSPRYKVTKRGQDVTLRCDPISSHATLYWYQQALGQGPEFLTYFNYEAQPDKSGLPSDRFSAERPEGSISTLTIQRTEQRDSAMYRCASSPSGTGVTQYFGPGTRLLVL.

The gene calls are TRBV21-1 and TRBJ1-1; TRBD1 is the table's D call and was not checked against the DNA. TRBV21-1 is annotated as a pseudogene. The CDR3 contains 13 residues. The CDR3 DNA is TGTGCCAGCAGCAAAAGGGGATGCACTGAAGCTTTCTTT. This gives the protein CASSKRGCTEAFF.

The V and J genes are TRBV4-3 and TRBJ2-7, with D possibly TRBD2 on 5 matching bases. Germline V gene lookup returns CDR1 LGHNA and CDR2 YSLEER. Trimming removed 3 bases from V and 2 bases from J, with 17 bases in between. The CDR3 sequence is 16 residues long. The CDR3 nucleotides read TGCGCCAGCAGCCACCCCCCTGGCGGGCAGCCCTACGAGCAGTACTTC. Its protein product is CASSHPPGGQPYEQYF.

A single count supports this clone. The chain uses TRBV6-5 and TRBJ1-2, with 10 positions matching TRBD1. Trimming cost V 8 bases and J 1 base; bases outside gene matches: 4. The germline V gene has CDR1 MNHEY and CDR2 SVGAGI. The CDR3 is 14 amino acids. CDR3 protein: CASCGQGVNYGYTF. CDR3 bases: TGTGCCAGCTGCGGACAGGGGGTTAACTATGGCTACACCTTC.

This clone has only one observation. Other DNA sequences from this sample encode an identical CDR3 as well. The rearrangement uses TRBV6-5 and TRBJ1-4, with D tentatively TRBD1 (6 bases). This CDR3 has 15 residues. Per germline, CDR1 MNHEY and CDR2 SVGAGI. V was pared by 6 bases and J by 4 bases, with 15 bases between. In DNA form, the CDR3 reads TGTGCCAGCAGGCCAAACAGGGAGAGTAATGAAAAACTGTTTTTT. This encodes CASRPNRESNEKLFF.

The chain carries TRBV18 and TRBJ2-2; D ambiguous. CDR1 is KGHSH and CDR2 is LQKENI in the germline V gene. V was trimmed by 2 bases and J by 6 bases, leaving 7 bases between them. The length of the CDR3 is 13 residues. The DNA of the CDR3 is TGTGCCAGCTCACCAGAACACCCCGGGGAGCTGTTTTTT. It translates to CASSPEHPGELFF. The variable domain in full, completed from reference TRBV18 and TRBJ2-2, reads NAGVMQNPRHLVRRRGQEARLRCSPMKGHSHVYWYRQLPEEGLKFMVYLQKENIIDESGMPKERFSAEFPKEGPSILRIQQVVRGDSAAYFCASSPEHPGELFFGEGSRLTVL.

CDR3 sequence: CASSYGWDLNIQYF. The DNA of the CDR3 is TGTGCCAGCAGTTACGGGTGGGACCTCAACATTCAGTACTTC. The V call is TRBV6-5, the J call TRBJ2-4; D is perhaps TRBD1 or TRBD2 (5 bases each). Trimming left V 2 bases short and J 7 bases short, with 12 bases between. CDR3 length equals 14 residues. The germline V gene has CDR1 MNHEY and CDR2 SVGAGI.

This clone has a single count. This chain connects TRBV27 to TRBJ1-4, with 7 positions matching TRBD1. Germline V CDR1 and CDR2: MNHEY, SMNVEV (reference sequence). The CDR3 has 13 amino acids. V lost 3 bases, J lost 12 bases, and 7 bases stayed unmatched. For the CDR3, the DNA is TGTGCCAGCAGTTTTGCCACAGGGGCCCAACTGTTTTTT. Protein product: CASSFATGAQLFF.

The chain joins TRBV5-1 to TRBJ1-4; no firm D call. Trimming left V 0 bases short and J 3 bases short, with 9 bases between. The CDR3 runs to 15 residues. Germline assignment: CDR1 SGHRS and CDR2 YFSETQ. The CDR3 protein is CASSLVGLANEKLFF. The CDR3 DNA reads as TGCGCCAGCAGCTTGGTGGGGTTGGCTAATGAAAAACTGTTTTTT.

J is TRBJ1-1 and V is TRBV19, with 7 bases aligning to TRBD1. After removal of 4 bases from V and 0 bases from J, the junction contained 8 bases not matched to a gene. This CDR3 is built from 16 residues. CDR1 and CDR2 (germline): LNHDA, SQIVND (reference sequence). For the CDR3, the DNA is TGTGCCAGTAGTACAGACCCGGGACAGATGAACACTGAAGCTTTCTTT. Translation gives CASSTDPGQMNTEAFF.

The chain joins TRBV19 to TRBJ2-5, with D uncertain. The CDR3 length is 13 residues. The germline V gene encodes CDR1 LNHDA and CDR2 SQIVND (reference sequence). V gave up 4 bases and J gave up 9 bases, with 15 bases separating them. The CDR3 bases are TGTGCCAGTAGTACCTCCACAGTATTGGCCCAGTACTTC. This translates into CASSTSTVLAQYF.

The chain links TRBV29-1 to TRBJ2-2; 10 bases match TRBD1. The CDR3 is 15 amino acids. CDR1 and CDR2 from the germline V gene are SQVTM and ANQGSEA. Trimming cost V 2 bases and J 9 bases; bases outside gene matches: 9. The CDR3 DNA follows: TGCAGCGTTGAAATCTCGGGACAGGGGTTCAGGGAGCTGTTTTTT. This translates into CSVEISGQGFRELFF.